These 26 T cell receptor beta chains came from one sample sequenced in a study of CD8 T cells in Susac syndrome. After extraction with the RNeasy kit, roughly 0.45 to 1 ug of the RNA was reverse transcribed using random hexamers. Using its own MiXCR run on the immunoSEQ multiplex PCR reads, TCRdb lists one record per CDR3 protein. The repertoire consists of 120,000 or so distinct CDR3 sequences, with around 94% occurring once and the leading ten covering about 0.13%. Material: CD4+ T cells from PBMCs. These receptors all stem from a human donor with multiple sclerosis.

This clonotype was counted a few times. This chain joins TRBV18 and TRBJ1-2; TRBD1 is a possible D gene (5 bases). The CDR3 sequence is 14 residues long. Germline assignment: CDR1 KGHSH and CDR2 LQKENI. Trimming removed 3 bases from V and 2 bases from J, with 10 bases in between. The CDR3 here is CASSPGTENYGYTF. The CDR3 DNA is TGTGCCAGCTCACCCGGGACGGAGAACTATGGCTACACCTTC. The variable domain in full, with the rest retrieved from reference TRBV18 and TRBJ1-2, is NAGVMQNPRHLVRRRGQEARLRCSPMKGHSHVYWYRQLPEEGLKFMVYLQKENIIDESGMPKERFSAEFPKEGPSILRIQQVVRGDSAAYFCASSPGTENYGYTFGSGTRLTVV.

This chain uses TRBV6-2 or TRBV6-3 with TRBJ2-1; tentatively, D is TRBD1 (6 bases). Per germline, CDR1 MNHEY and CDR2 SVGEGT. Between the trimmed V and J ends, which lost 10 bases and 7 bases, there was a span of 14 bases. This CDR3 spans 12 amino acids. The CDR3 protein is CATLWDTNEQFF. DNA for the CDR3: TGTGCCACCCTCTGGGACACGAATGAGCAGTTCTTC.

This chain's CDR3 is CASTLTGVNQPQHF. The DNA for the CDR3 is TGTGCCAGCACCCTGACAGGGGTTAATCAGCCCCAGCATTTT. The chain joins TRBV12-3 or TRBV12-4 to TRBJ1-5; TRBD1 matches at 8 bases. CDR3 length equals 14 residues. V gave up 7 bases and J gave up 4 bases; unmatched junction bases: 6.

This clonotype was seen just once. CDR3 sequence reads: CSVGGGGGNTEAFF. The CDR3 nucleotides are TGCAGCGTGGGGGGAGGGGGCGGGAACACTGAAGCTTTCTTT. J is TRBJ1-1 and V is TRBV29-1; the match to TRBD1 covers 7 bases. Losses at the gene ends were 6 bases for V and 1 base for J; bases not matched to a gene: 8. Per the germline V gene, CDR1 is SQVTM and CDR2 is ANQGSEA. This CDR3 contains 14 residues. Looking up the rest from reference TRBV29-1 and TRBJ1-1 gives the full variable domain: SAVISQKPSRDICQRGTSLTIQCQVDSQVTMMFWYRQQPGQSLTLIATANQGSEATYESGFVIDKFPISRPNLTFSTLTVSNMSPEDSSIYLCSVGGGGGNTEAFFGQGTRLTVV.

CDR3 sequence reads: CASSPDRPGAPYEQYF. DNA for the CDR3: TGTGCCAGCAGCCCCGACCGTCCAGGGGCCCCCTACGAGCAGTACTTC. This chain uses TRBV9 with TRBJ2-7; D is perhaps TRBD1 (6 bases). The CDR3 consists of 16 residues. V was shortened by 4 bases and J by 2 bases, with 19 bases between the two germline ends. Germline V gene sequence: CDR1 SGDLS, CDR2 YYNGEE.

This rearrangement joins TRBV20-1 to TRBJ1-1; 9 bases map to TRBD1. The CDR3 totals 13 residues. Trimming at V came to 5 bases and at J to 7 bases, leaving 8 bases not matched to a gene. CDR1 DFQATT and CDR2 SNEGSKA come from the germline V gene (reference sequence). In DNA, the CDR3 is TGCAGTGCTTCCCACAGGGGGCGGGGTGAAGCTTTCTTT. Protein: CSASHRGRGEAFF.

The rearrangement uses TRBV5-1 and TRBJ2-3, with a possible D match to TRBD1 (5 bases). Trimming took 4 bases from V and 0 from J, leaving 12 bases between them. The CDR3 consists of 15 residues. Germline-derived CDR1 and CDR2 are SGHRS and YFSETQ. The CDR3 bases are TGCGCCAGCAGCACCGGACATACTAGCACAGATACGCAGTATTTT. This codes for CASSTGHTSTDTQYF.

V and J are TRBV5-1 and TRBJ1-4, with 7 bases matching TRBD1. CDR1 and CDR2 (germline): SGHRS, YFSETQ. V shed 0 bases, J shed 4 bases, and the junction held 3 bases outside the gene matches. The CDR3 is 15 amino acids. CDR3 coding DNA: TGCGCCAGCAGCTTGGCTACAGGGGTTAATGAAAAACTGTTTTTT. It encodes CASSLATGVNEKLFF.

V gene TRBV4-3 combines with J gene TRBJ1-4, with D uncertain. CDR3 size: 15 residues. CDR1 is LGHNA, CDR2 YSLEER, per germline. V gave up 0 bases and J gave up 2 bases, with 7 bases separating them. The CDR3 sequence: CASSQDAGTNEKLFF. CDR3 nucleotides: TGCGCCAGCAGCCAAGACGCCGGGACTAATGAAAAACTGTTTTTT.

The chain uses TRBV6-4 and TRBJ2-2, with D tentatively TRBD1 (6 bases). Germline V CDR1 and CDR2: MRHNA, SNTAGT. The CDR3 runs 12 residues. V lost 6 bases, J lost 7 bases, and 9 bases lay in between. The CDR3 coding sequence is TGTGCCAGCAGCGACAGGATCGGGGAGCTGTTTTTT. Its translation: CASSDRIGELFF.

The chain joins TRBV29-1 to TRBJ1-2; D gene uncertain. V lost 5 bases to trimming and J lost 6 bases, with 16 bases between them. The CDR3 loop spans 13 amino acids. CDR1 and CDR2 from the germline V gene are SQVTM and ANQGSEA. For the CDR3, the DNA is TGCAGCGTTAGGAGCCCGGAAATGAATGGCTACACCTTC. Protein sequence: CSVRSPEMNGYTF.

This chain uses TRBV7-9 with TRBJ2-1; 15 positions match TRBD2. J gave up 7 bases and V 4 bases, and 5 bases lay outside the gene matches. CDR1 and CDR2 from the germline V gene are SEHNR and FQNEAQ (reference sequence). The CDR3 loop spans 16 amino acids. The DNA of the CDR3 is TGTGCCAGCAGCTCAGGGACTAGCGGGAGGTTGAATGAGCAGTTCTTC. Amino acid sequence: CASSSGTSGRLNEQFF. The complete variable domain, with remaining parts taken from reference TRBV7-9 and TRBJ2-1, reads DTGVSQNPRHKITKRGQNVTFRCDPISEHNRLYWYRQTLGQGPEFLTYFQNEAQLEKSRLLSDRFSAERPKGSFSTLEIQRTEQGDSAMYLCASSSGTSGRLNEQFFGPGTRLTVL.

The gene calls are TRBV5-1 and TRBJ2-5, with TRBD2 matching over 10 bases. There are 14 residues in the CDR3. CDR1 is SGHRS and CDR2 is YFSETQ in the germline V gene. The trim removed 2 bases at V and 4 bases at J, leaving 2 bases unmatched. The CDR3: CASSFGTSAETQYF. CDR3 DNA sequence: TGCGCCAGCAGCTTCGGGACTAGCGCAGAGACCCAGTACTTC.

In its sample, this clonotype was seen once. V usage is TRBV5-1 and J usage is TRBJ2-1, with 9 bases identical to TRBD1. CDR1 and CDR2 (germline): SGHRS, YFSETQ. CDR3 length equals 14 residues. V was pared by 1 base and J by 7 bases, with 3 bases of the junction left unmatched. CDR3 in DNA: TGCGCCAGCAGCTTGCGGACAGGGGCGAATGAGCAGTTCTTC. It specifies CASSLRTGANEQFF.

The chain employs TRBV25-1 and TRBJ2-2; 9 nucleotides match TRBD1. V trimming: 8 bases; J trimming: 6 bases; junction bases outside the gene matches: 7. In germline, CDR1 is MGHDK, CDR2 SYGVNS. This CDR3 spans 14 amino acids. The CDR3 is CASSGQGISGELFF. DNA of the CDR3: TGTGCCAGCTCGGGACAGGGTATCTCCGGGGAGCTGTTTTTT. The complete variable domain, with remaining parts taken from reference TRBV25-1 and TRBJ2-2, reads EADIYQTPRYLVIGTGKKITLECSQTMGHDKMYWYQQDPGMELHLIHYSYGVNSTEKGDLSSESTVSRIRTEHFPLTLESARPSHTSQYLCASSGQGISGELFFGEGSRLTVL.

This chain joins TRBV5-1 and TRBJ2-1; TRBD1 matches 7 bases. The germline CDR1 and CDR2 sequences are SGHRS and YFSETQ. The CDR3 has 14 amino acids. V gave up 4 bases and J gave up 7 bases; unmatched junction bases: 8. The CDR3 spells CASSPRTGWNEQFF. The CDR3 bases are TGCGCCAGCAGCCCCCGGACAGGATGGAATGAGCAGTTCTTC.

The chain is built from TRBV5-1 and TRBJ1-1; D remains unclear. Germline V lookup: CDR1 SGHRS, CDR2 YFSETQ. Trimming left V 3 bases short and J 11 bases short, with 11 bases between. The CDR3 extends over 11 amino acids. The CDR3 DNA is TGCGCCAGCAGCTCGGGAGACGGGGCTTTCTTT. Translated, it gives CASSSGDGAFF. The whole variable domain, remainder taken from reference TRBV5-1 and TRBJ1-1, is KAGVTQTPRYLIKTRGQQVTLSCSPISGHRSVSWYQQTPGQGLQFLFEYFSETQRNKGNFPGRFSGRQFSNSRSEMNVSTLELGDSALYLCASSSGDGAFFGQGTRLTVV.

The chain has TRBV18 and TRBJ1-2; TRBD1 agrees at 7 bases. In germline, CDR1 is KGHSH, CDR2 LQKENI. Trimming took 5 bases from V and 6 from J; bases not matched to a gene: 12. The CDR3 runs to 15 residues. CDR3: CASSSTGQRLHGYTF. In DNA form, the CDR3 reads TGTGCCAGCTCATCGACGGGACAGAGGTTGCATGGCTACACCTTC.

This clonotype turned up a few times. The chain joins TRBV6-1 to TRBJ1-1; no definite D call. Trimming cost V 7 bases and J 2 bases, with 11 bases left between them. Per the germline V gene, CDR1 is MNHNS and CDR2 is SASEGT. CDR3 size: 13 residues. DNA for the CDR3: TGTGCCAGCAAGAGGACCTTAAACACTGAAGCTTTCTTT. Translated: CASKRTLNTEAFF.

This chain connects TRBV7-9 to TRBJ2-1; no firm D call. V was shortened by 2 bases and J by 8 bases, with 16 bases between the two germline ends. The CDR3 totals 15 residues. Germline assignment: CDR1 SEHNR and CDR2 FQNEAQ (reference sequence). The chain's CDR3 is CASSLRLADPHEQFF. The CDR3 nucleotides are TGTGCCAGCAGCTTACGCCTGGCGGACCCCCATGAGCAGTTCTTC.

The rearrangement uses TRBV7-9 and TRBJ2-7, with a tentative D call TRBD2 (6 bases). V lost 1 base and J 5 bases, leaving 15 bases between the germline ends. Germline lookup yields CDR1 SEHNR and CDR2 FQNEAQ (reference sequence). This CDR3 region has 15 residues. The CDR3 reads CASSLVRGDLHEQYF. CDR3 nucleotide sequence: TGTGCCAGCAGCTTAGTGCGGGGAGATCTCCACGAGCAGTACTTC.

This chain links TRBV20-1 with TRBJ1-4; D gene unclear. Trimming took off 5 bases at V and 8 bases at J, with 6 bases between the two ends. The CDR3 covers 10 residues. Germline values: CDR1 DFQATT, CDR2 SNEGSKA (reference sequence). CDR3 DNA: TGCAGTGCTCCGACAGAAAAACTGTTTTTT. Protein: CSAPTEKLFF.

The chain employs TRBV6-2 or TRBV6-3 and TRBJ2-7, with a tentative D call TRBD2 (5 bases). V lost 3 bases and J lost 3, with 9 bases in between. CDR3 length: 13 residues. Germline values: CDR1 MNHEY, CDR2 SVGEGT. The CDR3 nucleotides read TGTGCCAGCAGTTATGAGGAGGACTACGAGCAGTACTTC. Its translation is CASSYEEDYEQYF.

V gene TRBV18 combines with J gene TRBJ2-3; no clear D. This CDR3 has 14 amino acids. Germline CDR1 reads KGHSH; CDR2 reads LQKENI. V was trimmed by 0 bases and J by 6 bases, leaving 10 bases between them. The CDR3 spells CASSPPSQEDTQYF. The CDR3 DNA sequence: TGTGCCAGCTCACCACCGAGTCAGGAGGATACGCAGTATTTT.

The gene calls are TRBV5-1 and TRBJ2-4; 7 bases fit TRBD1. J was trimmed by 0 bases and V by 4 bases; bases with no gene match: 10. This CDR3 spans 17 amino acids. The germline gives CDR1 SGHRS, CDR2 YFSETQ. The CDR3: CASSPLGDRLAKNIQYF. The DNA of the CDR3 is TGCGCCAGCAGCCCATTAGGGGACAGATTAGCCAAAAACATTCAGTACTTC.

This rearrangement joins TRBV7-2 to TRBJ2-5, with D tentatively TRBD2 (5 bases). This CDR3 comprises 16 residues. The V end lost 5 bases, the J end lost 1 base, and 17 bases lay between the germline ends. Germline CDR1 and CDR2: SGHTA and FQGNSA. Here the CDR3 DNA reads TGTGCCAGCAGCCGAGGGTTCCCCAAAGGCCAAGAGACCCAGTACTTC. It translates to CASSRGFPKGQETQYF.